This T cell receptor (beta chain) was documented in a study of blood T cells in healthy people across ages (dated by TCRdb to between 2015 and 2016). Describing the broader study: In model experiments, roughly one uniquely barcoded TCR beta cDNA molecule per two T cells was captured by template switching. Age-related changes in TCR beta repertoire diversity were measured in the study by deep sequencing normalized with unique cDNA molecular identifiers. Donors were grouped into four age groups: young (average roughly 15 years), middle-aged (roughly 40), aged (around 66) and long-lived (approximately 75). To avoid experimental bias, donors of different ages were randomly spread across the sequencing lanes. The study analyzed two additional independent replicas of 1 million unique cDNA reads from the same blood draw for two donors, one aged 18 to 30 and one aged 80 or older. What the authors observed across the whole study: Compared with the aged group, more naive CD4+ T cells, fewer expanded clones and increased TCR diversity were shown by the long-lived group, suggesting age selection. As age increased, observed TCR beta diversity per million T cells dropped in a roughly linear way, and a significant reduction was already evident by age about 40. Donor CMV infection status was unknown, potentially confounding age-related changes in expanded clonotypes. There was a strong correlation between observed TCR beta diversity and the percentage of naive T cells measured by flow cytometry. Conclusive comparison of naive and antigen-experienced compartments was prevented by the profiling of bulk unsorted PBMCs. Estimates of total diversity from one million sequenced T cells were regarded as lower bounds and underestimates.

Library construction relied on 5' RACE. Instrument used: Illumina HiSeq 2500. The second PCR ran for roughly 7 to 12 cycles and used a J-beta primer mix along with a sample-barcoded 5' primer. A template-switch 5' adaptor carrying 12 random nucleotides introduced a unique molecular identifier onto each TCR beta cDNA molecule. Each sample yielded at least 3 million CDR3-containing paired-end reads. The Mint cDNA synthesis kit, primed by a TRBC-specific oligonucleotide, was used to synthesize first-strand cDNA from all RNA. All cDNA was treated with uracil-DNA glycosylase and then went through a first 18-cycle PCR with the universal primers M1SS and BC2_uni_R. In the source study's methods: For normalization, 1 million high-quality reads were randomly selected from each sample, with every read carrying a distinct molecular identifier. Reads with shared molecular identifiers were discarded instead of being binned into consensus sequences. MiTCR, run with a Q25 quality threshold and the strictest error-elimination algorithm, handled CDR3 identification, clonotype clustering and error correction. Lower-bound total TCR beta diversity was estimated with a nonparametric unseen species model using Euler transformation. The public reads were reprocessed in TCRdb via fastp at Q25 and MiXCR, keeping in-frame beta chains. Duplicate CDR3 protein sequences are folded into a single record with the most common DNA and genes. These V and J calls originate from TCRdb's pipeline instead of the authors' own analysis. The sample contains almost 1 million distinct CDR3 sequences, roughly 51% of them found a single time. Together, the top ten hold over 20% of the sample.

Turning to this clonotype: Its cognate antigen has yet to be identified. No much larger clone is present one base from it, and per-base qualities are unavailable.

Donors were around 37 systemically healthy Caucasian individuals from Russia aged about 6 to 100 years. Each donor gave about 9.7 milliliters of peripheral blood, drawn into EDTA-treated Vacutainer tubes. PBMCs were isolated by Ficoll-Paque density-gradient centrifugation, with at least 6 million obtained per sample. Total RNA, at least 6 micrograms per sample, was extracted from PBMCs with Trizol reagent. For every donor, an aliquot of PBMCs went through flow cytometry to measure the percentages of naive CD45RAhigh/CD27high T cells. CDR3 length: 14 amino acids, cysteine to phenylalanine. The read is trimmed to its CDR3 DNA, 42 bases read in frame from base 1. The junction shows trimming of 5 bases on V and 5 bases on J, plus 10 bases between the germline ends.

The V and J segments used are TRBV12-3 or TRBV12-4 and TRBJ2-6; TRBD1 could be the D gene, as 5 bases match. This clonotype was obtained from a woman aged 60-70 years in good health. Specimen: blood. For the CDR3, the sequence is CASSPGIRANVLTF. The sequenced DNA is TGTGCCAGCAGTCCAGGGATTAGGGCCAACGTCCTGACTTTC.